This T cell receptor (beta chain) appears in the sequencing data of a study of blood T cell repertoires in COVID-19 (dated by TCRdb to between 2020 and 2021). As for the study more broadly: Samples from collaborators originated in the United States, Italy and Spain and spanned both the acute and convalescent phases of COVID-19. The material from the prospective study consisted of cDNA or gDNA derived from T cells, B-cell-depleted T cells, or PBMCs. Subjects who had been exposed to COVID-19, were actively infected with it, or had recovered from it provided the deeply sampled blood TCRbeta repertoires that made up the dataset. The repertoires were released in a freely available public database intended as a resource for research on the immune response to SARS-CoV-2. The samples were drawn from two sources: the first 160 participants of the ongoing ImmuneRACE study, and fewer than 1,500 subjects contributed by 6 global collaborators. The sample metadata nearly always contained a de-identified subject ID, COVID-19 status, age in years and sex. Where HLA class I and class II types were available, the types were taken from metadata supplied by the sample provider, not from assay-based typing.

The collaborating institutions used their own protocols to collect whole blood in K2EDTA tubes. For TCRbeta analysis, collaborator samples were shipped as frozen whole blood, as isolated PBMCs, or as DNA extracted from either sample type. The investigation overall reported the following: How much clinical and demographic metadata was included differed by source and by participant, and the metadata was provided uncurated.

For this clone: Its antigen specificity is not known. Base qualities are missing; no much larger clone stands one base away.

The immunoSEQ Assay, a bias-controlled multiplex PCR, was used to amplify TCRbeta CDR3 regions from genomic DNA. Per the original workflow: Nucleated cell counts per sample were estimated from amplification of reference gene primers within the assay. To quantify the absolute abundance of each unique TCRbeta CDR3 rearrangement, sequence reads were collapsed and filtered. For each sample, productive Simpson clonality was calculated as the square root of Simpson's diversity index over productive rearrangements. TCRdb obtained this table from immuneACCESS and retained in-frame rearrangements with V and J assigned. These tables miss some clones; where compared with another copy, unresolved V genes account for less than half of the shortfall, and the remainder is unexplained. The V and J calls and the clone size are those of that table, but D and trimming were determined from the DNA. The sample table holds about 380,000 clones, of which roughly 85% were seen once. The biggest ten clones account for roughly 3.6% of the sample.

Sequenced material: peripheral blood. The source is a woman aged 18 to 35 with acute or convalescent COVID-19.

The sequenced DNA: TGTGCCAGCAGCTTAGCAATAGTGGGCAGGGAAGAGACCCAGTACTTC. It specifies CASSLAIVGREETQYF. The chain employs TRBV11-2 and TRBJ2-5, with TRBD1 tentatively as D gene (5 bases match). For CDR1 and CDR2, the germline V gene lists SGHAT and FQNNGV. The CDR3 sequence holds 16 residues, the cysteine and phenylalanine included. Just CDR3 DNA is preserved here, 48 bases in frame from base 1. The junction shows trimming of 1 base on V and 3 bases on J, plus 15 bases between the germline ends.